The sample holds many counts of the clone carrying this T cell receptor beta chain. This entry belongs to a study of identical twins. Trimming took 1 base from V and 2 from J, leaving 12 bases between them. Germline loops: CDR1 LGHNA, CDR2 YNFKEQ. This CDR3 spans 15 amino acids. With template switching, a universal primer site was added, and the cDNA carried unique molecular identifiers. Via MiXCR, TCRdb re-called the 5' RACE reads, giving one row per CDR3 protein. The sample includes around 680,000 distinct CDR3 sequences, around 8.3% of them seen just once. The same sample was also used in a study of yellow fever vaccine responses in identical twins. Per that paper: Each twin's T cell response to the vaccine was reported to look partly convergent and partly personalized.

V gene TRBV4-2 combines with J gene TRBJ2-7; maybe TRBD2 (6 bases). Source material: PBMCs. This TCR derives from a woman between 18 and 29 years old in good health. In DNA form, the CDR3 reads TGTGCCAGCAGCCAAGGCGGCGGGACTGCCTACGAGCAGTACTTC. Translating it yields CASSQGGGTAYEQYF.